The clone carrying this TCR beta chain was seen repeatedly, ten times or more. The data stem from a study of regulatory T cells in long-lasting Graves disease. Time point defined: newly diagnosed GD, antithyroid drugs for less than 3 months. Scientists built the TCR library using RNA that was extracted from PBMCs. This CDR3 has 13 amino acids. With 5 bases clipped from V and 2 bases from J, the junction kept 3 bases outside the gene matches. Germline V gene lookup returns CDR1 MDHEN and CDR2 SYDVKM. CDR3 regions were amplified by Arm-PCR using iRepertoire HTBI primers to build TCR beta libraries. TCRdb itself ran the multiplex PCR reads through MiXCR, one entry per CDR3 protein. The sample includes approximately 440,000 distinct CDR3 sequences, 15% to 20% of them seen just once. The data also belong to a second study, concerning T cells in Graves' hyperthyroidism and ophthalmopathy.

The sample was peripheral blood mononuclear cells (PBMCs), taken at new diagnosis, from a patient treated with antithyroid drugs. The TCR was taken from a man aged 35 to 55 with Graves disease. J is TRBJ2-7 and V is TRBV28, with 7 positions matching TRBD1. The CDR3 DNA follows: TGTGCCAGCAGTCGAACAGGGGCCTACGAGCAGTACTTC. Its translation: CASSRTGAYEQYF.